The 3 T cell receptor beta chains below all came from one sample that was sequenced in a study of cytotoxic CD8 clonotypes in ibrutinib-treated CLL. Generated by immunoSEQ multiplex PCR, the TCRdb table keeps only in-frame clones and is missing some. The sample contains approximately 330,000 clones, around four fifths of which appear only once. The sample consisted of PBMCs, taken before ibrutinib treatment. Receptors originate from a human donor with chronic lymphocytic leukemia.

CDR3 nucleotide sequence: TGTGCCAGCAGCCAGCGCCGAGAGTCCGGCGAGCAGTACTTC. It encodes CASSQRRESGEQYF. The chain combines TRBV4-2 with TRBJ2-7; D ambiguous. The CDR3 sequence is 14 residues long. Germline loops: CDR1 LGHNA, CDR2 YNFKEQ. The germline V and J ends were trimmed by 3 bases and 6 bases, with 15 bases remaining between them.

As for this clone: Within the sample, other DNA sequences also encode this same CDR3. The chain combines TRBV6-5 with TRBJ2-3, with TRBD2 as a possible D gene (5 bases). Trimming removed 3 bases from V and 3 bases from J, with 10 bases in between. This CDR3 contains 14 residues. Germline V gene sequence: CDR1 MNHEY, CDR2 SVGAGI. This chain's CDR3 is CASSYRGSTDTQYF. The CDR3, as DNA: TGTGCCAGCAGTTATAGAGGGAGTACAGATACGCAGTATTTT.

CDR3: CASSPRTSGTSYEQYF. The CDR3 bases are TGTGCCAGCTCACCACGAACTAGCGGGACGTCCTACGAGCAGTACTTC. The chain employs TRBV18 and TRBJ2-7; 10 bases agree with TRBD2. Germline lookup yields CDR1 KGHSH and CDR2 LQKENI. The CDR3 contains 16 residues. The V segment lost 1 base and the J segment 1 base; nucleotides outside the gene matches: 4.